The rows below give T cell receptor beta chains drawn from one sample of a study of cytomegalovirus exposure and HLA in healthy donors. This table comes from immunoSEQ multiplex PCR, and its TCRdb copy is limited to in-frame clones, with some not included. The table records 90,000 to 110,000 clones, approximately 14% of them present only once. Material: PBMCs. The receptors come from a female donor in good health and CMV-seronegative. CDR3s include the opening cysteine and the closing phenylalanine or tryptophan. Fields, in order: CDR3 DNA, CDR3 protein, V gene, J gene, D gene, clone size. D genes are given only for firm matches. Some rows mark clone size as missing; the rest say once, few, many or name a class of expanded clone.

CDR3nt: TGTGCCGCGAGCTTCCGGGACACCATGAACACTGAAGCTTTCTTT
CDR3aa: CAASFRDTMNTEAFF
v_gene: TRBV10-3
j_gene: TRBJ1-1
d_gene: .
abundance: few

CDR3nt: TGCGCCAGCAGCCCAGAGGGTATAAGGGGTAATGGCTACACCTTC
CDR3aa: CASSPEGIRGNGYTF
v_gene: TRBV4-3
j_gene: TRBJ1-2
d_gene: .
abundance: .

CDR3nt: TGTGCCAGCAGCTTAGCTTTCCGGGACATTGGCTACACCTTC
CDR3aa: CASSLAFRDIGYTF
v_gene: TRBV7-8
j_gene: TRBJ1-2
d_gene: .
abundance: .

CDR3nt: TGTGCCAGCAGTTTATTTCGGACAGGGGCCTATGGCTACACCTTC
CDR3aa: CASSLFRTGAYGYTF
v_gene: TRBV28
j_gene: TRBJ1-2
d_gene: TRBD1
abundance: .

CDR3nt: TGTGCCAGCAGCTTGATGACAGGGAATAATGAAAAACTGTTTTTT
CDR3aa: CASSLMTGNNEKLFF
v_gene: TRBV7-9
j_gene: TRBJ1-4
d_gene: TRBD1
abundance: .

CDR3nt: TGTGCCAGCAGTGGGCTAGACAGGGAAGATTGGGATGGCTACACCTTC
CDR3aa: CASSGLDREDWDGYTF
v_gene: TRBV2
j_gene: TRBJ1-2
d_gene: TRBD1
abundance: few

CDR3nt: TGTGCCAGCAGGTCGGGACAGCCGGGGTTCCGCAGGACCCAGTACTTC
CDR3aa: CASRSGQPGFRRTQYF
v_gene: TRBV28
j_gene: TRBJ2-5
d_gene: TRBD1
abundance: .

CDR3nt: TGTGCCAGCAGTTCCGGGACAGGGGTTTTCACAGATACGCAGTATTTT
CDR3aa: CASSSGTGVFTDTQYF
v_gene: TRBV2
j_gene: TRBJ2-3
d_gene: TRBD1
abundance: few

CDR3nt: TGTGCCAGCAGCTTGACAGGGGAGTCGAATGGCTACACCTTC
CDR3aa: CASSLTGESNGYTF
v_gene: TRBV5-4
j_gene: TRBJ1-2
d_gene: TRBD1
abundance: few

CDR3nt: TGTGCCAGCTCACCATCCCAGGGGGCAGCTCAGCCCCAGCATTTT
CDR3aa: CASSPSQGAAQPQHF
v_gene: TRBV18
j_gene: TRBJ1-5
d_gene: TRBD1
abundance: .

CDR3nt: TGTGCCAGCAGCCCCCCTTTAGGGGGACGGGACACCGGGGAGCTGTTTTTT
CDR3aa: CASSPPLGGRDTGELFF
v_gene: TRBV7-9
j_gene: TRBJ2-2
d_gene: .
abundance: .

CDR3nt: TGCAGCGGGAGGGAAGAGACCCAGTACTTC
CDR3aa: CSGREETQYF
v_gene: TRBV29-1
j_gene: TRBJ2-5
d_gene: .
abundance: few

CDR3nt: TGTGCCAGCAGCCCAGACAGCCTAGGTGGCTACACCTTC
CDR3aa: CASSPDSLGGYTF
v_gene: TRBV27
j_gene: TRBJ1-2
d_gene: .
abundance: few

CDR3nt: TGTGCCACCTTGAAGCGGGGGGAAGACAATGGGCAGTTCTTC
CDR3aa: CATLKRGEDNGQFF
v_gene: TRBV13
j_gene: TRBJ2-1
d_gene: TRBD2
abundance: .

CDR3nt: TGTGCCAGTAGTTCAAACCTAGCGGGAGGGCTCTACGAGCAGTACTTC
CDR3aa: CASSSNLAGGLYEQYF
v_gene: TRBV19
j_gene: TRBJ2-7
d_gene: TRBD2
abundance: few

CDR3nt: TGTGCCAGCAGTACCGGGACTTACCGTCACGAGCAGTACTTC
CDR3aa: CASSTGTYRHEQYF
v_gene: TRBV7-8
j_gene: TRBJ2-7
d_gene: .
abundance: .

CDR3nt: TGTGCCAGCAGTTACGCCAGATCGAACACCGGGGAGCTGTTTTTT
CDR3aa: CASSYARSNTGELFF
v_gene: TRBV6-5
j_gene: TRBJ2-2
d_gene: .
abundance: few

CDR3nt: TGTGCCAGCAGCTACTGGAAACAGGGGACCAAAAACATTCAGTACTTC
CDR3aa: CASSYWKQGTKNIQYF
v_gene: TRBV7-8
j_gene: TRBJ2-4
d_gene: TRBD1
abundance: .

CDR3nt: TGTGCCAGCAGTTTAGACCCCACTAGCGGGATCTACAATGAGCAGTTCTTC
CDR3aa: CASSLDPTSGIYNEQFF
v_gene: TRBV27
j_gene: TRBJ2-1
d_gene: TRBD2
abundance: .

CDR3nt: TGTGCCAGCAGTTTTTTTAGGGGGCCTCCCTCCTACAATGAGCAGTTCTTC
CDR3aa: CASSFFRGPPSYNEQFF
v_gene: TRBV27
j_gene: TRBJ2-1
d_gene: TRBD1
abundance: .

CDR3nt: TGCGCCAGCAGCTTCAGCGACTCGCTAGGTGAAAAACTGTTTTTT
CDR3aa: CASSFSDSLGEKLFF
v_gene: TRBV5-1
j_gene: TRBJ1-4
d_gene: .
abundance: .

CDR3nt: TGTGCCAGCAGCTTGGCACAGGGGAGTCAGCCCCAGCATTTT
CDR3aa: CASSLAQGSQPQHF
v_gene: TRBV5-6
j_gene: TRBJ1-5
d_gene: TRBD1
abundance: few

CDR3nt: TGTGCCTGGACAATCGGAGACCAGTTCACCCGGGACGAGCAGTACTTC
CDR3aa: CAWTIGDQFTRDEQYF
v_gene: TRBV30
j_gene: TRBJ2-7
d_gene: .
abundance: few

CDR3nt: TGTGCCAGCAGCGCTAACGCCCCAGATACGCAGTATTTT
CDR3aa: CASSANAPDTQYF
v_gene: TRBV9
j_gene: TRBJ2-3
d_gene: .
abundance: few

CDR3nt: TGTGCCAGCTCCTTGTTCCCCGCGGACAATGAGCAGTTCTTC
CDR3aa: CASSLFPADNEQFF
v_gene: TRBV6-1
j_gene: TRBJ2-1
d_gene: .
abundance: .